This T cell receptor (beta chain) was sequenced for a study of technical replicates of blood from several donors. The CDR3 contains 16 residues. Per germline, CDR1 MNHEY and CDR2 SMNVEV (reference sequence). The trim removed 5 bases at V and 5 bases at J, leaving 12 bases unmatched. Assay: immunoSEQ multiplex PCR; the TCRdb copy retains only in-frame clones and omits some. The sample holds approximately 70,000 clones, 85% to 95% seen once. The V call is TRBV27, the J call TRBJ1-1; TRBD1 matches 9 bases. The clonotype comes from a human donor in good health. The sequenced sample was T cells isolated from PBMCs. Written as DNA, the CDR3 is TGTGCCAGCAGTCTCGGACAGGGGCTTAGGGGAACTGAAGCTTTCTTT. It codes for CASSLGQGLRGTEAFF.